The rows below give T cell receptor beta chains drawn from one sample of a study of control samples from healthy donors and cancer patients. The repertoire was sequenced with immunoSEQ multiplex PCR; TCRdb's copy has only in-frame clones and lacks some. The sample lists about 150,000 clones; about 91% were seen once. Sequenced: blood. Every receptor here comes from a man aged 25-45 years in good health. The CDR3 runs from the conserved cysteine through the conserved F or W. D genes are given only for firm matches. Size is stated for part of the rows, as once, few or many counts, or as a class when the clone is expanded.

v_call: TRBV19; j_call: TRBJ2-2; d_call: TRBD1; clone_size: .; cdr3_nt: TGTGCCAGTAGTATAGCCCCAGGGGGCATCTCACCCGGGGAGCTGTTTTTT; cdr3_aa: CASSIAPGGISPGELFF
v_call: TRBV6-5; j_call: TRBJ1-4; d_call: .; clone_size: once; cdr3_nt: TGTGCCAGCAGAGCGGGCCTCCCGGGTGAAAAACTGTTTTTT; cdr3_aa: CASRAGLPGEKLFF
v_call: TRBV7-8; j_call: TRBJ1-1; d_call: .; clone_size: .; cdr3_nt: TGTGCCAGCAGCTTAGGATCGAGAATGAACACTGAAGCTTTCTTT; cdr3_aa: CASSLGSRMNTEAFF
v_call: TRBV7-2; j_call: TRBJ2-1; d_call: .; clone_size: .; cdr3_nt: TGTGCCAGCAGCCCCCCCGCGGGGGCCCCCCCTCGTACGCAGTTCTTC; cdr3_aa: CASSPPAGAPPRTQFF
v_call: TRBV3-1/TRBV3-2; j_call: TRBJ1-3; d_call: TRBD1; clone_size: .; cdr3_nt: TGTGCCAGCAGCCCGGGACAGGGGGCTGGAAACACCATATATTTT; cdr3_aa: CASSPGQGAGNTIYF
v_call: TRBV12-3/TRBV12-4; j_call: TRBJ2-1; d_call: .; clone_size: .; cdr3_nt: TGTGCCAGCAGTCGGGGGGCGGTCAATGAGCAGTTCTTC; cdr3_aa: CASSRGAVNEQFF
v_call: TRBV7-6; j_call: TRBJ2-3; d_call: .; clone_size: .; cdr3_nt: TGTGCCAGCAGCTTGAGGGGGGGCGACACAGATACGCAGTATTTT; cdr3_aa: CASSLRGGDTDTQYF
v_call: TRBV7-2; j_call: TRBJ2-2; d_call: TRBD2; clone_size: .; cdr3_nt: TGTGCCAGCAGCGGCAACGGGGGGGGCTCGCCCGGGGAGCTGTTTTTT; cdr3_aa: CASSGNGGGSPGELFF
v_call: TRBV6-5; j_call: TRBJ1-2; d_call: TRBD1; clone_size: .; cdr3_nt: TGTGCCAGCATCAACAGGGGGGCTGGGGGCTACACCTTC; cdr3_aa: CASINRGAGGYTF
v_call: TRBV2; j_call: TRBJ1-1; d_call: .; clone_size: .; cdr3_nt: TGTGCCAGCAGTGACTTTAGACAGCAGGGGACTGAAGCTTTCTTT; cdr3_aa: CASSDFRQQGTEAFF
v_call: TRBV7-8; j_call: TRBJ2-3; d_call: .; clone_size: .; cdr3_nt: TGTGCCAGCCGTCCTCGAGGGGCCGATACGCAGTATTTT; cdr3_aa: CASRPRGADTQYF
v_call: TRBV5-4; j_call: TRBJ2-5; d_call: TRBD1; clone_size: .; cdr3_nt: TGTGCCAGCAGCCAAACGGGACAGGGTTTGGGAGAGACCCAGTACTTC; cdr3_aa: CASSQTGQGLGETQYF
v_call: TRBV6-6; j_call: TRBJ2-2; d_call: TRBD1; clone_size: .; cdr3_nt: TGTGCCAGCAGCCAAACGGGACAGGGGTTAGGCCGGGAGCTGTTTTTT; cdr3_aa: CASSQTGQGLGRELFF
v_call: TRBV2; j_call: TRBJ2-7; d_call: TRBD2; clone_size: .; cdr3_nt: TGTGCCAGCACCAGCGGGGTCTCCTACGAGCAGTACTTC; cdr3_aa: CASTSGVSYEQYF
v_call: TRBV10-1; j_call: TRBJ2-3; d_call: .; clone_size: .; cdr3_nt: TGCGCCAGCAGTGAGCCTCCAGGGGAGGGACAAGATACGCAGTATTTT; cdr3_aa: CASSEPPGEGQDTQYF
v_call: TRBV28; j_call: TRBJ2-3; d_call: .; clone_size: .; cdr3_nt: TGTGCCAGCAGTTTAGGGCTGACTAGCACAGATACGCAGTATTTT; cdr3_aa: CASSLGLTSTDTQYF
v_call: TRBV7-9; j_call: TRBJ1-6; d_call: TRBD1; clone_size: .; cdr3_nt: TGTGCCAGCAGCTTAGTAATAGGACAGGGGGATAATTCACCCCTCCACTTT; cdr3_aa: CASSLVIGQGDNSPLHF
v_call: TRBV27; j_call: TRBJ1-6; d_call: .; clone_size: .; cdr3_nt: TGTGCCAGCAGTTTAAGGGCAGCCCATAATTCACCCCTCCACTTT; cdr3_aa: CASSLRAAHNSPLHF
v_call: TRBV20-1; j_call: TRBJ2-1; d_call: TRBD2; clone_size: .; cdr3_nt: TGCAGTGCTAGTGTCTTCAGGCGGGGGGGCCTCAATGAGCAGTTCTTC; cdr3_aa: CSASVFRRGGLNEQFF